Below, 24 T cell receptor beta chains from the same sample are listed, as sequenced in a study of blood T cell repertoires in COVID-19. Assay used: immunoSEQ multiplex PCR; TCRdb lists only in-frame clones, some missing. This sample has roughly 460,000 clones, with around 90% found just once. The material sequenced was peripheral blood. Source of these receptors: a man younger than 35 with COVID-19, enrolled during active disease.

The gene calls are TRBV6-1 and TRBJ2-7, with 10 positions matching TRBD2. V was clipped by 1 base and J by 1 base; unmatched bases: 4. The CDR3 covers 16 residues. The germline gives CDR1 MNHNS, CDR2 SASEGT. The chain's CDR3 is CASSEEILAGSYEQYF. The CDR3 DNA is TGTGCCAGCAGTGAAGAGATACTAGCGGGGTCCTACGAGCAGTACTTC.

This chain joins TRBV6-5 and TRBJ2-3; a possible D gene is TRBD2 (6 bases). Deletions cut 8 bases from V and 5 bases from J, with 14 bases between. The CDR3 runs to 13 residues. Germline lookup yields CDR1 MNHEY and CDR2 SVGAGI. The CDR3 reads CASSGLNGDTQYF. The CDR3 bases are TGTGCCAGCTCCGGACTAAACGGAGATACGCAGTATTTT.

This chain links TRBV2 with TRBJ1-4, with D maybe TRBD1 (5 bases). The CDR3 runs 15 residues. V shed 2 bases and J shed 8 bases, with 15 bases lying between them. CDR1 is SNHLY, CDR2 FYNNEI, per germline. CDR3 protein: CASSELGGMSEKLFF. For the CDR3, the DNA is TGTGCCAGCAGTGAACTTGGGGGGATGAGCGAAAAACTGTTTTTT.

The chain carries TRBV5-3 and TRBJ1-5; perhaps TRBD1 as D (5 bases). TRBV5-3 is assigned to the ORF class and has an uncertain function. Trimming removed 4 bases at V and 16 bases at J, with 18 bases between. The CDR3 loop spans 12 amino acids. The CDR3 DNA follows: TGTGCCAGAAGCAGGAGATCCTTGGGGCGACATTTT. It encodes CARSRRSLGRHF.

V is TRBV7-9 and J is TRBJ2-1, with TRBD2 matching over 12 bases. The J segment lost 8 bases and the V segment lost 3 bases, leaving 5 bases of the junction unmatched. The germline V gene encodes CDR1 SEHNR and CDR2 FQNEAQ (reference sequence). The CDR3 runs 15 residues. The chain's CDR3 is CASSFLAGGIDEQFF. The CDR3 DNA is TGTGCCAGCAGCTTCCTAGCGGGAGGGATTGATGAGCAGTTCTTC.

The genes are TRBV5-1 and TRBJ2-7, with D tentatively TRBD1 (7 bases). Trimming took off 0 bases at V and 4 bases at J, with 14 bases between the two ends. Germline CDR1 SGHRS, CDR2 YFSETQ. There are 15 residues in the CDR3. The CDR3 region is CASSLVAGGTYEQYF. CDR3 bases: TGCGCCAGCAGCTTGGTCGCAGGGGGGACTTACGAGCAGTACTTC.

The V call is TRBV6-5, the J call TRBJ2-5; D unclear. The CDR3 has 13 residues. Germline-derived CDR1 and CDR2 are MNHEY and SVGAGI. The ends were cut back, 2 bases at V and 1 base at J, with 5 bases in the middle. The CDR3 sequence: CASSYVAQETQYF. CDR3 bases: TGTGCCAGCAGTTACGTGGCCCAAGAGACCCAGTACTTC.

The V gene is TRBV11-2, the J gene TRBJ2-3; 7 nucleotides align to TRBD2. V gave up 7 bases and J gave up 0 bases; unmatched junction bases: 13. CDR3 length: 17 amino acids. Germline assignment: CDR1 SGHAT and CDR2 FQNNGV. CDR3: CASTGGSRPLSTDTQYF. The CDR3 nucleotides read TGTGCCAGCACCGGGGGGTCCCGCCCCCTAAGCACAGATACGCAGTATTTT.

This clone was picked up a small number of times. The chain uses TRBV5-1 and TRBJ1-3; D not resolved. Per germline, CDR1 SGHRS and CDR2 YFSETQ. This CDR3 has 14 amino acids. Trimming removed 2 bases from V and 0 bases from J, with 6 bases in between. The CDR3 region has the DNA TGCGCCAGCAGCTTTGACAACTCTGGAAACACCATATATTTT. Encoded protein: CASSFDNSGNTIYF.

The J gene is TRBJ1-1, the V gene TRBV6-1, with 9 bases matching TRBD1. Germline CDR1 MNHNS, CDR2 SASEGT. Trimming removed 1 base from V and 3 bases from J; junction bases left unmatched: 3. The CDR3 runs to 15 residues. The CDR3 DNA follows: TGTGCCAGCAGTGAAGAAGACAGGGGGGACACTGAAGCTTTCTTT. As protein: CASSEEDRGDTEAFF.

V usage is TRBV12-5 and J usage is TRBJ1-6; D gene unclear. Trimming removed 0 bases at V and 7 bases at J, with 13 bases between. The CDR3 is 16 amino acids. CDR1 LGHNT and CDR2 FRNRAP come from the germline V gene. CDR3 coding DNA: TGTGCTAGTGGTTTGGTACTAGACGGCGCGAATTCACCCCTCCACTTT. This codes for CASGLVLDGANSPLHF.

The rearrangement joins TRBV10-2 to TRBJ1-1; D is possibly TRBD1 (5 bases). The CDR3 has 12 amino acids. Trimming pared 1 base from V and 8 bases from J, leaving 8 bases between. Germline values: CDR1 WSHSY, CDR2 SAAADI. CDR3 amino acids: CASSEYRLEAFF. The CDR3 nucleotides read TGCGCCAGCAGTGAGTACAGGCTGGAAGCTTTCTTT.

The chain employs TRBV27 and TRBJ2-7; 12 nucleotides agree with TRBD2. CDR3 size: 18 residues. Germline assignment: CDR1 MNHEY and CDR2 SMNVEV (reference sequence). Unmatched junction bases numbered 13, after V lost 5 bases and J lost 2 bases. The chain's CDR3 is CASSNLAGGPLGTYEQYF. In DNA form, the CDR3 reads TGTGCCAGCAGTAACCTAGCGGGGGGGCCCCTAGGAACCTACGAGCAGTACTTC.

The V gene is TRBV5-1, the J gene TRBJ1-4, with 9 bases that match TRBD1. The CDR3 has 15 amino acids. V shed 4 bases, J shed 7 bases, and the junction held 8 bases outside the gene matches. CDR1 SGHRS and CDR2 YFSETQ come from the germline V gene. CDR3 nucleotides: TGCGCCAGCAGCCCGGCGGGACAGGGAGGTGAAAAACTGTTTTTT. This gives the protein CASSPAGQGGEKLFF.

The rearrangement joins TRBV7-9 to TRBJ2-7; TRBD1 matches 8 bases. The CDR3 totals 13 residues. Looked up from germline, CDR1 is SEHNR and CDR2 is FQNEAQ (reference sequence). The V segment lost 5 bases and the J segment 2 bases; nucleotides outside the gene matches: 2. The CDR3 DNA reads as TGTGCCAGCAGCAAACAGGGGGCCTACGAGCAGTACTTC. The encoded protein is CASSKQGAYEQYF.

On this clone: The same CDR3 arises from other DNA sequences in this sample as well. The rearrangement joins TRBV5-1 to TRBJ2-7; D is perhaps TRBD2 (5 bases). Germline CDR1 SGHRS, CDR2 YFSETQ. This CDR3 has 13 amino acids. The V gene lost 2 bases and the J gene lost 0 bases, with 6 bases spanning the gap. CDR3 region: CASSFGSSYEQYF. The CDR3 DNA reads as TGCGCCAGCAGCTTTGGGAGCTCCTACGAGCAGTACTTC.

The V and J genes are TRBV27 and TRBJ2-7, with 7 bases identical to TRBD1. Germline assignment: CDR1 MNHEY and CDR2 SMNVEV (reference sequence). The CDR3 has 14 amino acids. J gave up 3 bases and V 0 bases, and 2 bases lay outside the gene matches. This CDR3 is CASSLSGQNYEQYF. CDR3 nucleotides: TGTGCCAGCAGTTTATCGGGACAGAACTACGAGCAGTACTTC.

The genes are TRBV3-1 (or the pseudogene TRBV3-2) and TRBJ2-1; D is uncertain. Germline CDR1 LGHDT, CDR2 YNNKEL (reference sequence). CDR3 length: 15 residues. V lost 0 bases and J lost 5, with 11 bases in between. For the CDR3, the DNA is TGTGCCAGCAGCCAAGAACTAAGGCACAACAATGAGCAGTTCTTC. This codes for CASSQELRHNNEQFF.

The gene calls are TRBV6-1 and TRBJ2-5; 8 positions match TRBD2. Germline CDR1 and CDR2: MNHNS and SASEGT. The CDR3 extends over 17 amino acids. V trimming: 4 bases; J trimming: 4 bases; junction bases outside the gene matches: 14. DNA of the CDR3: TGTGCCAGCAGTGCCCGGGGGGGTCAGGGGTATGGAGAGACCCAGTACTTC. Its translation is CASSARGGQGYGETQYF.

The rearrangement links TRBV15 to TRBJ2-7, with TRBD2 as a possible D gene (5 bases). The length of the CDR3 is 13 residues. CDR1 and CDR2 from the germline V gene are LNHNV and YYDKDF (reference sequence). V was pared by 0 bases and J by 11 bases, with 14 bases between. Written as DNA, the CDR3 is TGTGCCACCAGCAGAGATATCGGGGTCCCAGAGTACTTC. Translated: CATSRDIGVPEYF.

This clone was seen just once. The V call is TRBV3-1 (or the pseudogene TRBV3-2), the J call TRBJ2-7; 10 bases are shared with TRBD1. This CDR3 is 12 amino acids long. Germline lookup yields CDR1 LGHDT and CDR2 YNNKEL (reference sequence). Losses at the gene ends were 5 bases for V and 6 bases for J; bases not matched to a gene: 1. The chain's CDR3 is CASSRTGGEQYF. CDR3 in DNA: TGTGCCAGCAGCAGGACAGGGGGCGAGCAGTACTTC.

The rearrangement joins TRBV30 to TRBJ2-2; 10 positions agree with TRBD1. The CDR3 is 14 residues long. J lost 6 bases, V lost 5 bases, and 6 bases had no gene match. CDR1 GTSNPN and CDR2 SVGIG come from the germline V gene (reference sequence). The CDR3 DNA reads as TGTGCCTGGGACAGGGGGCAGGAGGCCGGGGAGCTGTTTTTT. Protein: CAWDRGQEAGELFF.

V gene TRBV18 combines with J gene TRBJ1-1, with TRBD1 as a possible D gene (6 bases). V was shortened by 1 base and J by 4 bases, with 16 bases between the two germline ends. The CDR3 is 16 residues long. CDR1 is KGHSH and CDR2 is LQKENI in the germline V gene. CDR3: CASSPHPPTGGTEAFF. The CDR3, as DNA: TGTGCCAGCTCACCACACCCTCCGACAGGCGGCACTGAAGCTTTCTTT.

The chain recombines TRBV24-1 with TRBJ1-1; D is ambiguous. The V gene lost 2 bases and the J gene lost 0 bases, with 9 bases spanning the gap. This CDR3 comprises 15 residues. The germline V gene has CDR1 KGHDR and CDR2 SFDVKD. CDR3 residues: CATSDSAAVNTEAFF. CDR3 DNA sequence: TGTGCCACCAGTGATTCGGCGGCGGTGAACACTGAAGCTTTCTTT.